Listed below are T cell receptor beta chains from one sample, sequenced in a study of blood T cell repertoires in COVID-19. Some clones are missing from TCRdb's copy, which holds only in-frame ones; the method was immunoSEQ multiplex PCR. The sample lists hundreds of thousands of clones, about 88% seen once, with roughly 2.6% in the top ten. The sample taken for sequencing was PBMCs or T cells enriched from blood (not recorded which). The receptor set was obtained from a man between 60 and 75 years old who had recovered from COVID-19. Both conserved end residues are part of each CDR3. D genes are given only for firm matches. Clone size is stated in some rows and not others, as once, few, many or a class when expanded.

TGTGCCAGCAGTTTAACAGGGGGTCTAGGTGCTTTCTTT,CASSLTGGLGAFF,TRBV6-6,-,TRBD1,TRBJ1-1
TGTGCCACGGGACTTCAAGAGACCCAGTACTTC,CATGLQETQYF,TRBV10-3,-,-,TRBJ2-5
TGTGCCAGCCTCGGGGGAGGTGGAAACACCATATATTTT,CASLGGGGNTIYF,TRBV6-5,-,-,TRBJ1-3
TGTGCCAGTAGTACCCCCCGGGGGGAGACCCAGTACTTC,CASSTPRGETQYF,TRBV19,-,-,TRBJ2-5
TGTGCCAGCAGTGGTGTGGACAGAACGTACTCTGGGGCCAACGTCCTGACTTTC,CASSGVDRTYSGANVLTF,TRBV6-1,-,-,TRBJ2-6
TGTGCCACCAGTGATCAGGGGACTAACTATGGCTACACCTTC,CATSDQGTNYGYTF,TRBV24-1,-,-,TRBJ1-2
TGTGCCAGCAGCCACCCGAGACAGGGTTCACGCGGGGAGCTGTTTTTT,CASSHPRQGSRGELFF,TRBV14,-,TRBD1,TRBJ2-2
TGCAGCGTTGAAGGATTCTCGGGCAGGGCGGTTGCTTTCTTT,CSVEGFSGRAVAFF,TRBV29-1,-,-,TRBJ1-1
TGCGCCAGCAGCCAAGATCCTCAAAGCCCGAACACTGAAGCTTTCTTT,CASSQDPQSPNTEAFF,TRBV4-1,-,-,TRBJ1-1
TGTGCCAGCAGTCCGGGACAGTCCTTCTATGGCTACACCTTC,CASSPGQSFYGYTF,TRBV6-5,-,TRBD1,TRBJ1-2
TGTGCCAGCAGCGGAAGTGGTTGGACTAGCGGAAATGAGCAGTTCTTC,CASSGSGWTSGNEQFF,TRBV9,-,TRBD2,TRBJ2-1
TGCAGTGCTACCGGACAGTTTGAAGCTTTCTTT,CSATGQFEAFF,TRBV20-1,-,-,TRBJ1-1
TGTGCCAGCAGTCGGACAGGGTTTGGCTACACCTTC,CASSRTGFGYTF,TRBV12-3/TRBV12-4,-,TRBD1,TRBJ1-2
TGCGCCAGCAGCCAAGGTCGAGCGGCGAACTCCTACAATGAGCAGTTCTTC,CASSQGRAANSYNEQFF,TRBV4-1,-,-,TRBJ2-1
TGTGCCATCAGTGAGGGGACATCGCAGCTTCCGTACTTC,CAISEGTSQLPYF,TRBV10-3,-,-,TRBJ2-7
TGCAGCGCTGGTGGGACAGGGGACGTAGACATTCAGTACTTC,CSAGGTGDVDIQYF,TRBV29-1,once,TRBD1,TRBJ2-4
TGTGCCATCAGTGGGGGCAGGGGGCTTGATGGCTACACCTTC,CAISGGRGLDGYTF,TRBV10-3,-,TRBD1,TRBJ1-2
TGCGCCAGCAGCCAGGGGACAGCCACCTACGAGCAGTACTTC,CASSQGTATYEQYF,TRBV4-3,-,TRBD1,TRBJ2-7
TGTGCTAGCGAGGGCCCCACTAGCGGGGGGCAATACAATGAGCAGTTCTTC,CASEGPTSGGQYNEQFF,TRBV12-5,-,TRBD2,TRBJ2-1
TGTGCCAGTAGCGACAGGGGGAGCTCCTACGAGCAGTACTTC,CASSDRGSSYEQYF,TRBV19,-,TRBD1,TRBJ2-7
TGTGCCAGCACCCCGACAGGGCCCTATGGCTACACCTTC,CASTPTGPYGYTF,TRBV6-2/TRBV6-3,-,TRBD1,TRBJ1-2
TGTGCCAGCAGTTTAGGGCAGGGCGGCAATGAGCAGTTCTTC,CASSLGQGGNEQFF,TRBV27,few,-,TRBJ2-1
TGTGCCAGCAGCTTAGGGCAGTCTGAAGCTTTCTTT,CASSLGQSEAFF,TRBV11-3,-,-,TRBJ1-1
TGTGCCAGCAGCGTAGATGCGGTATGGTACAATGAGCAGTTCTTC,CASSVDAVWYNEQFF,TRBV9,-,-,TRBJ2-1
TGTGCCAGCAGCGTAGCTGGACTAGCGTCCCAAGAGACCCAGTACTTC,CASSVAGLASQETQYF,TRBV9,-,TRBD2,TRBJ2-5
TGTGCCAGCAGCCGGCGCGGGACAGGGACTGACGGCTGGGGGGAGCAGTACTTC,CASSRRGTGTDGWGEQYF,TRBV5-5,-,TRBD1,TRBJ2-7